This TCR beta chain was recorded in a study of T-cell memory formation after mild COVID-19. Overall study: Clusters were largely donor specific. Study results and caveats: Researchers report contracting CD4+ clones mostly in CM and EM, with CD8+ clones in EMRA.

cDNA libraries for TCR alpha and TCR beta, carrying sample barcodes and UMIs, came from 5'RACE with constant-segment primers. TCRdb redid the calling of the 5' RACE reads with MiXCR, one entry per CDR3 protein. This sample has nearly 250,000 distinct CDR3 sequences, with 15% to 17% found just once. Germline V lookup: CDR1 MNHEY, CDR2 SVGAGI. V lost 10 bases to trimming and J lost 0 bases, with 12 bases between them. There are 13 residues in the CDR3. With regard to this clonotype: What it binds is not known.

The receptor's source is an adult woman who had mild COVID-19 (a few samples of this study predate the infection). Cell type and time point are not known. The sequenced sample was PBMCs or a T cell subset sorted from them (not recorded which). The rearrangement links TRBV6-5 to TRBJ1-2; D ambiguous. The CDR3 is CATAAGTNYGYTF. The CDR3 coding sequence is TGTGCCACGGCAGCAGGAACTAACTATGGCTACACCTTC.